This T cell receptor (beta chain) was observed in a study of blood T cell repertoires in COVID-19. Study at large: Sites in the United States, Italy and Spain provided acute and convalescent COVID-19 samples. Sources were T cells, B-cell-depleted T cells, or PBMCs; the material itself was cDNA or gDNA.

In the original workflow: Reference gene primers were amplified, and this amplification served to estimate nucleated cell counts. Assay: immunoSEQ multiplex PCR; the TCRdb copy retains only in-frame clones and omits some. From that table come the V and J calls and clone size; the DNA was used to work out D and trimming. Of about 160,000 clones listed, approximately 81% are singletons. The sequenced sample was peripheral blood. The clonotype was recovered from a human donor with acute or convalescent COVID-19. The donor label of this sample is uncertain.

CDR3 amino acids: CASSLAGGGGRSFYEQYF. The DNA for the CDR3 is TGTGCCAGCAGCTTGGCCGGTGGCGGGGGCCGATCTTTTTACGAGCAGTACTTC. The V gene is TRBV5-4, the J gene TRBJ2-7, with a possible D match to TRBD2 (7 bases). V lost 0 bases, J lost 4 bases, and 23 bases lay in between. Germline values: CDR1 SGHNT, CDR2 YYREEE (reference sequence). The CDR3 runs to 18 residues.